What follows are 20 T cell receptor beta chains derived from one specimen sequenced in a study of T-cell reconstitution after alpha-beta-depleted transplantation in children. The authors prepared the TCRbeta library with unique molecular identifiers. From the PCR reads, TCRdb called clonotypes with MiXCR, one entry per CDR3 protein. The sample has around 400,000 distinct CDR3 sequences; about a fifth are singletons. The source was PBMCs from the stem cell graft donor, collected from the stem cell graft. These receptors were taken from a human donor who donated a stem cell graft to a child with acute myeloid leukemia.

This sequence joins TRBV20-1 and TRBJ2-1; D is unclear. Germline values: CDR1 DFQATT, CDR2 SNEGSKA (reference sequence). V dropped 4 bases and J dropped 2 bases, with 9 bases sitting between them. The CDR3 loop spans 13 amino acids. CDR3: CSAIHGTYNEQFF. Written as DNA, the CDR3 is TGCAGTGCTATACACGGAACCTACAATGAGCAGTTCTTC.

This sequence joins TRBV4-3 and TRBJ2-7; 8 bases match TRBD2. There are 17 residues in the CDR3. The trim removed 0 bases at V and 2 bases at J, leaving 9 bases unmatched. Germline loops: CDR1 LGHNA, CDR2 YSLEER. The CDR3 is CASSQDSGLVPPYEQYF. CDR3 DNA: TGCGCCAGCAGCCAAGATTCGGGACTAGTACCCCCCTACGAGCAGTACTTC.

V and J are TRBV4-1 and TRBJ2-7; the D gene could be TRBD1 or TRBD2 (6 bases each). The CDR3 length is 16 residues. Trimming removed 4 bases at V and 2 bases at J, with 18 bases between. Germline V gene sequence: CDR1 MGHRA, CDR2 YSYEKL. As DNA, the CDR3 is TGCGCCAGCAGCCCACAAGAGGCGGGACAAACCTACGAGCAGTACTTC. It is translated as CASSPQEAGQTYEQYF.

This chain uses TRBV2 with TRBJ1-5; D may be TRBD1 (6 bases). Germline loops: CDR1 SNHLY, CDR2 FYNNEI. This CDR3 comprises 15 residues. Trimming took 4 bases from V and 0 from J, leaving 10 bases between them. CDR3 sequence (DNA): TGTGCCAGCAGTGTCCAGGGGCTTAGCAATCAGCCCCAGCATTTT. It encodes CASSVQGLSNQPQHF.

This clonotype was observed a few times. The rearrangement joins TRBV10-2 to TRBJ2-5; TRBD2 is a possible D gene (6 bases). Germline-derived CDR1 and CDR2 are WSHSY and SAAADI. Trimming left V 7 bases short and J 0 bases short, with 12 bases between. The CDR3 spans 14 residues. CDR3 coding DNA: TGCGCCAGCACCCGAAGGACTAACCAAGAGACCCAGTACTTC. Residues: CASTRRTNQETQYF.

V usage is TRBV20-1 and J usage is TRBJ1-5; TRBD1 matches at 7 bases. This CDR3 comprises 13 residues. Germline V gives CDR1 DFQATT, CDR2 SNEGSKA (reference sequence). V was clipped by 6 bases and J by 3 bases; unmatched bases: 5. The CDR3 loop reads CSAGDRVNQPQHF. The CDR3 DNA follows: TGCAGTGCCGGAGACAGGGTCAATCAGCCCCAGCATTTT.

The chain recombines TRBV2 with TRBJ2-1; 12 bases are shared with TRBD2. V lost 1 base and J lost 7; bases outside the gene matches: 2. This CDR3 is built from 15 residues. Germline V gene data show CDR1 as SNHLY and CDR2 as FYNNEI. The CDR3 reads CASSEELAGGNEQFF. The CDR3 DNA is TGTGCCAGCAGTGAAGAACTAGCGGGAGGAAATGAGCAGTTCTTC.

In its sample, this clonotype was seen a few times. The gene calls are TRBV2 and TRBJ2-1; 7 bases are shared with TRBD2. Germline V lookup: CDR1 SNHLY, CDR2 FYNNEI. CDR3 length equals 14 residues. Unmatched junction bases numbered 7, after V lost 5 bases and J lost 6 bases. CDR3 nucleotide sequence: TGTGCCAGCAGTAGCGGGATCCGGAGCAATGAGCAGTTCTTC. This gives the protein CASSSGIRSNEQFF.

This clonotype turned up a few times. The rearrangement links TRBV29-1 to TRBJ2-1; the D gene is possibly TRBD2 (6 bases). Germline V gene lookup returns CDR1 SQVTM and CDR2 ANQGSEA. This CDR3 is 14 amino acids long. V gave up 3 bases and J gave up 3 bases, with 12 bases separating them. CDR3 sequence (DNA): TGCAGCGTTGAGGGGAGGTTAATCTACAATGAGCAGTTCTTC. This sequence encodes CSVEGRLIYNEQFF.

This clonotype was recorded many times. V gene TRBV29-1 combines with J gene TRBJ2-1; D ambiguous. In germline, CDR1 is SQVTM, CDR2 ANQGSEA. This CDR3 is built from 13 residues. With 8 bases removed from V and 0 bases from J, the gap between germline ends came to 11 bases. CDR3 DNA sequence: TGCAGCACCCAGGTCAGCTCCTACAATGAGCAGTTCTTC. Amino acids: CSTQVSSYNEQFF.

This chain joins TRBV7-2 and TRBJ2-7, with 8 bases lining up with TRBD1. V lost 7 bases to trimming and J lost 3 bases; unmatched junction nucleotides: 5. The CDR3 contains 13 residues. Germline V gene lookup returns CDR1 SGHTA and CDR2 FQGNSA. Here the CDR3 reads CASTRDRRYEQYF. CDR3 in DNA: TGTGCCAGCACCAGGGACAGGCGCTACGAGCAGTACTTC. Using reference TRBV7-2 and TRBJ2-7 for the parts outside the CDR3, the full variable domain is GAGVSQSPSNKVTEKGKDVELRCDPISGHTALYWYRQSLGQGLEFLIYFQGNSAPDKSGLPSDRFSAERTGGSVSTLTIQRTQQEDSAVYLCASTRDRRYEQYFGPGTRLTVT.

The chain has TRBV4-1 and TRBJ1-2; 8 bases map to TRBD1. The V and J ends lost 4 bases and 0 bases, in that order; junction bases with no gene match: 7. Per germline, CDR1 MGHRA and CDR2 YSYEKL. The CDR3 runs 16 residues. The CDR3 reads CASSLGQGRANYGYTF. For the CDR3, the DNA is TGCGCCAGCAGCCTCGGACAGGGCCGAGCTAACTATGGCTACACCTTC.

This clonotype was seen only a few times. V and J are TRBV5-1 and TRBJ2-3, with D possibly called TRBD1 or TRBD2 (5 bases each). Between the trimmed V and J ends, which lost 0 bases and 3 bases, there was a span of 11 bases. Per germline, CDR1 SGHRS and CDR2 YFSETQ. This CDR3 has 15 residues. The CDR3 is CASSLEGRETDTQYF. In nucleotides, the CDR3 is TGCGCCAGCAGCTTGGAGGGCAGGGAGACAGATACGCAGTATTTT.

This clonotype was counted a few times. The genes are TRBV28 and TRBJ2-2; TRBD1 aligns across 7 bases. After removal of 5 bases from V and 0 bases from J, the junction contained 6 bases not matched to a gene. Germline CDR1 and CDR2: MDHEN and SYDVKM. This CDR3 comprises 16 residues. The CDR3 region has the DNA TGTGCCAGCAGTCACGGGACAGCCTCGAACACCGGGGAGCTGTTTTTT. As protein: CASSHGTASNTGELFF.

The chain has TRBV5-1 and TRBJ2-2, with TRBD2 identical over 14 bases. With V trimmed by 2 bases and J by 4 bases, 1 base remained unmatched. The CDR3 is 16 amino acids. From germline, CDR1 is SGHRS and CDR2 YFSETQ. The chain's CDR3 is CASSFGLAGGTGELFF. The CDR3 DNA reads as TGCGCCAGCAGCTTCGGACTAGCGGGAGGCACCGGGGAGCTGTTTTTT.

This clonotype came up a few times. CDR3: CASSLTTSGSTDTQYF. In DNA form, the CDR3 reads TGTGCCAGCAGTTTGACGACTAGCGGGAGTACAGATACGCAGTATTTT. The V gene is TRBV27, the J gene TRBJ2-3, with TRBD2 matching 12 bases. V lost 3 bases, J lost 3 bases, and 4 bases stayed unmatched. The length of the CDR3 is 16 residues. Germline V gives CDR1 MNHEY, CDR2 SMNVEV (reference sequence).

This chain links TRBV20-1 with TRBJ2-7, with 9 bases lining up with TRBD1. Germline CDR1 is DFQATT and CDR2 is SNEGSKA (reference sequence). V lost 6 bases and J lost 0; bases outside the gene matches: 6. The CDR3 runs to 14 residues. The CDR3 region is CSAVQGALSYEQYF. CDR3 DNA: TGCAGTGCGGTACAGGGGGCCCTCTCCTACGAGCAGTACTTC.

For this clonotype: This may arise from a read error, as a much more abundant clone is one base away. This rearrangement joins TRBV20-1 to TRBJ2-1, with 10 bases matching TRBD2. Germline CDR1 is DFQATT and CDR2 is SNEGSKA (reference sequence). The CDR3 is 15 amino acids. The CDR3 reads CCGSSGSRLGNEQFF. CDR3 in DNA: TGCTGTGGGTCTAGCGGGAGCAGGTTAGGCAATGAGCAGTTCTTC.

This clonotype was recorded many times. The gene calls are TRBV5-1 and TRBJ2-3; 9 nucleotides match TRBD2. Per germline, CDR1 SGHRS and CDR2 YFSETQ. This CDR3 contains 15 residues. V shed 2 bases, J shed 6 bases, and the junction held 7 bases outside the gene matches. In nucleotides, the CDR3 is TGCGCCAGCAGCTTTGGTAGCGGGAGCCCGGATACGCAGTATTTT. Its translation is CASSFGSGSPDTQYF.

This clonotype occurred a few times. The chain links TRBV12-3 or TRBV12-4 to TRBJ2-3; D may be TRBD2 (6 bases). The V gene lost 6 bases and the J gene lost 1 base, with 14 bases spanning the gap. There are 15 residues in the CDR3. The CDR3 loop reads CASRPTSIGTDTQYF. For the CDR3, the DNA is TGTGCCAGCAGGCCGACTAGTATTGGCACAGATACGCAGTATTTT.